This TCR beta chain was documented in a study of CXCR3-negative and CXCR3-positive naive CD8 T cells. Study-wide results and caveats: TRB CDR3s were more hydrophobic in CXCR3-positive than in CXCR3-negative naive cells. Partial loss of CXCR3 expression followed cryopreservation; most assays used fresh PBMCs.

The CDR3 is 15 residues long. Remarks on this clonotype: Its specificity is unknown.

Preparation of TRB cDNA libraries relied on 5' RACE carrying UMI labels. Reprocessing the 5' RACE reads, TCRdb reports a single entry for every CDR3 protein and omits DNA. The repertoire table contains 35,000 to 55,000 distinct CDR3 sequences. The chain couples TRBV12-3 or TRBV12-4 to TRBJ1-1. Sequencing was carried out using naive CXCR3- CD8+ T cells from blood. The subset is: CD45RO-CCR7+CD27+CD95- naive CD8+ T cells lacking CXCR3 (TNR3-). The clonotype was recovered from a human donor in good health. Some clones in this sample may be carry-over from other donors' samples. The CDR3 is CASSSRPTFATEAFF.